The 29 T cell receptor beta chains below all came from one sample that was sequenced in a study of identical twins. One entry per CDR3 protein results from TCRdb running MiXCR on the 5' RACE reads. Among 500,000 to 700,000 distinct CDR3 sequences listed, roughly 7.1% were seen once. These data were also reused for a study on yellow fever vaccine responses in identical twins.

Source material: PBMCs. These receptor sequences come from a woman between 18 and 30 years old in good health.

This clonotype was recorded a few times. The gene calls are TRBV5-5 and TRBJ2-1, with 8 bases matching TRBD2. From germline, CDR1 is SGHKS and CDR2 YYEKEE (reference sequence). J lost 7 bases, V lost 4 bases, and 13 bases had no gene match. The CDR3 length is 16 residues. The CDR3 DNA reads TGTGCCAGCAGCCGTCCCGGGACTAGGGGAGGGAATGAGCAGTTCTTC. It encodes CASSRPGTRGGNEQFF.

The rearrangement uses TRBV7-3 and TRBJ2-7; D may match TRBD1 or TRBD2 (5 bases each). V was shortened by 1 base and J by 7 bases, with 32 bases between the two germline ends. Looked up from germline, CDR1 is SGHTA and CDR2 is FQGTGA. The CDR3 loop spans 20 amino acids. The CDR3 DNA reads TGTGCCAGCAGCTTAAGTCCGCGGATAAGGGGCCGAGGGGTCCTACGGGAGCAGTACTTC. This sequence encodes CASSLSPRIRGRGVLREQYF.

This clonotype came up many times. V and J are TRBV5-1 and TRBJ1-1, with D tentatively TRBD1 (6 bases). This CDR3 region has 14 residues. V lost 1 base to trimming and J lost 4 bases, with 11 bases between them. Germline assignment: CDR1 SGHRS and CDR2 YFSETQ. The CDR3 nucleotides read TGCGCCAGCAGCTTGCAGGGAGGGGGCACTGAAGCTTTCTTT. Translation: CASSLQGGGTEAFF.

This clonotype was observed a handful of times. V and J are TRBV27 and TRBJ1-1; D is unclear. The CDR3 sequence is 17 residues long. Germline V CDR1 and CDR2: MNHEY, SMNVEV (reference sequence). Trimming shortened V by 5 bases and J by 3 bases, and 22 bases separated the two germline ends. Written as DNA, the CDR3 is TGTGCCAGCAGTCCCATAGGCTGGACCCAACGAGACACTGAAGCTTTCTTT. Translated: CASSPIGWTQRDTEAFF.

The genes are TRBV20-1 and TRBJ2-7; 9 bases fit TRBD1. After removal of 0 bases from V and 4 bases from J, the junction contained 4 bases not matched to a gene. The CDR3 is 14 amino acids. CDR1 is DFQATT, CDR2 SNEGSKA, per germline (reference sequence). CDR3 in DNA: TGCAGTGCTAGAGAGGGGACAGGGATTTACGAGCAGTACGTC. As protein: CSAREGTGIYEQYV.

The chain couples TRBV6-1 to TRBJ2-5; D may match TRBD1 or TRBD2 (5 bases each). Germline CDR1 reads MNHNS; CDR2 reads SASEGT. The germline V and J ends were trimmed by 5 bases and 2 bases, with 18 bases remaining between them. The CDR3 sequence is 16 residues long. This CDR3 is CASSNSPGPIQETQYF. In DNA form, the CDR3 reads TGTGCCAGCAGTAATTCCCCGGGACCCATACAAGAGACCCAGTACTTC.

J is TRBJ1-2 and V is TRBV29-1; perhaps TRBD1 as D (6 bases). The CDR3 has 13 residues. Germline V gene lookup returns CDR1 SQVTM and CDR2 ANQGSEA. The V gene lost 6 bases and the J gene lost 2 bases, with 13 bases spanning the gap. CDR3 bases: TGCAGCGTCATACAGGGTGGGAACTATGGCTACACCTTC. Translation: CSVIQGGNYGYTF.

This chain links TRBV6-2 or TRBV6-3 with TRBJ2-1; possible D gene TRBD2, 5 bases. Trimming shortened V by 4 bases and J by 10 bases, and 11 bases separated the two germline ends. The CDR3 covers 12 residues. CDR1 and CDR2 from the germline V gene are MNHEY and SVGEGT. In DNA form, the CDR3 reads TGTGCCAGCAGTTGGGAGAGAGGGGAGCAGTTCTTC. Translation: CASSWERGEQFF.

In its sample, this clonotype was seen a few times. V and J are TRBV7-9 and TRBJ2-7, with 7 bases identical to TRBD1. With V trimmed by 4 bases and J by 0 bases, 6 bases remained unmatched. The germline gives CDR1 SEHNR, CDR2 FQNEAQ (reference sequence). The CDR3 loop spans 15 amino acids. CDR3 sequence reads: CASSSDRTSSYEQYF. CDR3 nucleotide sequence: TGTGCCAGCAGCTCGGACAGGACGAGCTCCTACGAGCAGTACTTC.

This clonotype was counted between two and nine times. The rearrangement links TRBV20-1 to TRBJ2-5; 8 bases map to TRBD2. The CDR3 runs 13 residues. Germline V gene lookup returns CDR1 DFQATT and CDR2 SNEGSKA (reference sequence). The junction had 5 bases not matched to a gene; V was cut back by 6 bases and J by 2 bases. CDR3 sequence (DNA): TGCAGTGCCCCCCTAGCGGGTCAAGAGACCCAGTACTTC. Translated, it gives CSAPLAGQETQYF.

The rearrangement links TRBV20-1 to TRBJ2-1, with TRBD2 identical over 11 bases. J was trimmed by 6 bases and V by 6 bases; bases with no gene match: 10. There are 15 residues in the CDR3. Germline CDR1 is DFQATT and CDR2 is SNEGSKA (reference sequence). CDR3 nucleotides: TGCAGTGCCCACGACGGGACTAGCGGATCCAATGAGCAGTTCTTC. Its protein is CSAHDGTSGSNEQFF.

The chain joins TRBV12-3 or TRBV12-4 to TRBJ2-7; possibly TRBD1 for D (6 bases). Between the trimmed V and J ends, which lost 5 bases and 0 bases, there was a span of 17 bases. The CDR3 is 16 amino acids. CDR3 sequence (DNA): TGTGCCAGCAGTGCCGACCACGGGACACACTCCTACGAGCAGTACGTC. This encodes CASSADHGTHSYEQYV.

The V and J genes are TRBV29-1 and TRBJ2-5; 8 nucleotides agree with TRBD1. The junction had 4 bases not matched to a gene; V was cut back by 8 bases and J by 5 bases. The germline CDR1 and CDR2 sequences are SQVTM and ANQGSEA. CDR3 length equals 11 residues. The CDR3 sequence: CSTRQGETQYF. CDR3 in DNA: TGCAGCACTCGACAGGGGGAGACCCAGTACTTC.

This clonotype has more than one count but fewer than ten. The rearrangement joins TRBV10-3 to TRBJ2-3; D possibly corresponds to TRBD2 (6 bases). CDR3 length: 14 amino acids. The V gene lost 8 bases and the J gene lost 1 base, with 13 bases spanning the gap. Looked up from germline, CDR1 is ENHRY and CDR2 is SYGVKD. The CDR3 DNA reads TGTGCCATCGGAGGGGAGCCTCGCACAGATACGCAGTATTTT. Translating it yields CAIGGEPRTDTQYF.

This clonotype showed up many times. The J gene is TRBJ2-3, the V gene TRBV4-1; 7 positions match TRBD2. V was clipped by 1 base and J by 2 bases; unmatched bases: 6. Germline CDR1 and CDR2: MGHRA and YSYEKL. This CDR3 has 16 residues. CDR3 sequence (DNA): TGCGCCAGCAGCCAAGCGCAGCGGGGATCCACAGATACGCAGTATTTT. It codes for CASSQAQRGSTDTQYF.

This clonotype was observed a few times. The rearrangement uses TRBV5-5 and TRBJ2-5; 9 bases agree with TRBD2. Per germline, CDR1 SGHKS and CDR2 YYEKEE (reference sequence). CDR3 length: 15 residues. Trimming took 3 bases from V and 0 from J; bases not matched to a gene: 3. The CDR3 loop reads CASSSAGGYQETQYF. The CDR3 nucleotides read TGTGCCAGCAGCTCGGCGGGGGGGTACCAAGAGACCCAGTACTTC.

In this sample, this clonotype turned up a few times. The genes are TRBV7-3 and TRBJ1-1; the D is unclear. The CDR3 runs to 14 residues. Trimming took off 1 base at V and 7 bases at J, with 13 bases between the two ends. CDR1 is SGHTA, CDR2 FQGTGA, per germline. CDR3 amino acids: CASSLKGWEDEAFF. The CDR3 DNA is TGTGCCAGCAGCTTAAAAGGGTGGGAGGATGAAGCTTTCTTT.

The V and J genes are TRBV10-2 and TRBJ2-4, with D possibly being TRBD2 (6 bases). V gave up 4 bases and J gave up 0 bases, with 10 bases separating them. The CDR3 sequence is 15 residues long. CDR1 and CDR2 from the germline V gene are WSHSY and SAAADI. CDR3 in amino acids: CASSGRGLAKNIQYF. For the CDR3, the DNA is TGCGCCAGCAGTGGGCGGGGTTTAGCCAAAAACATTCAGTACTTC.

A remark on this clonotype: A much larger clonotype is one base distant, so this may be a read error. This chain joins TRBV2 and TRBJ2-2; TRBD1 matches at 8 bases. CDR3 size: 14 residues. Germline V lookup: CDR1 SNHLY, CDR2 FYNNEI. The CDR3, as DNA: TGTGCCAGCAGGACAGGGGCCAGCACCGTGGAGCTGTTTTTT. Translating gives CASRTGASTVELFF.

The gene calls are TRBV10-3 and TRBJ2-1, with TRBD2 matching over 14 bases. CDR1 and CDR2 (germline): ENHRY, SYGVKD. The CDR3 runs to 17 residues. V lost 10 bases and J lost 0; bases outside the gene matches: 8. In DNA, the CDR3 is TGTGCCACCATAGGGACTAGCGGGGGAGGCTCCTACAATGAGCAGTTCTTC. This gives the protein CATIGTSGGGSYNEQFF.

This clonotype was found many times. This rearrangement joins TRBV7-9 to TRBJ2-3; 16 nucleotides agree with TRBD2. The CDR3 is 16 residues long. The J segment lost 4 bases and the V segment lost 5 bases, leaving 3 bases of the junction unmatched. Germline CDR1 reads SEHNR; CDR2 reads FQNEAQ (reference sequence). CDR3 protein: CASSQGLAGGPDTQYF. The DNA of the CDR3 is TGTGCCAGCAGCCAGGGACTAGCGGGAGGGCCAGATACGCAGTATTTT. Looking up the rest from reference TRBV7-9 and TRBJ2-3 gives the full variable domain: DTGVSQNPRHKITKRGQNVTFRCDPISEHNRLYWYRQTLGQGPEFLTYFQNEAQLEKSRLLSDRFSAERPKGSFSTLEIQRTEQGDSAMYLCASSQGLAGGPDTQYFGPGTRLTVL.

The chain links TRBV6-5 to TRBJ2-3; 7 bases fit TRBD2. V trimming: 4 bases; J trimming: 6 bases; junction bases outside the gene matches: 10. Germline V gene lookup returns CDR1 MNHEY and CDR2 SVGAGI. This CDR3 region has 15 residues. The CDR3: CASSSSRDYLDTQYF. Written as DNA, the CDR3 is TGTGCCAGCAGTTCCAGCCGGGACTACCTGGATACGCAGTATTTT.

This clonotype was seen only a few times. The chain couples TRBV24-1 to TRBJ2-3; D is unclear. The CDR3 runs to 13 residues. Germline V lookup: CDR1 KGHDR, CDR2 SFDVKD. The V gene lost 6 bases and the J gene lost 1 base, with 7 bases spanning the gap. CDR3 residues: CATSYEGTDTQYF. For the CDR3, the DNA is TGTGCCACCAGTTATGAGGGCACAGATACGCAGTATTTT.

The chain links TRBV5-1 to TRBJ2-3; D tentatively fits TRBD1 or TRBD2 (6 bases each). The ends were cut back, 3 bases at V and 1 base at J, with 12 bases in the middle. Germline CDR1 and CDR2: SGHRS and YFSETQ. The CDR3 is 15 amino acids. The CDR3 DNA sequence: TGCGCCAGCAGCTCCGGGGGCGATCGCACAGATACGCAGTATTTT. Its protein is CASSSGGDRTDTQYF.

This clonotype was counted only a few times. This chain uses TRBV9 with TRBJ2-7, with 8 bases identical to TRBD2. The CDR3 has 14 residues. The germline V gene encodes CDR1 SGDLS and CDR2 YYNGEE. Trimming took 4 bases from V and 0 from J; bases not matched to a gene: 3. The CDR3 loop reads CASSKRESSYEQYF. CDR3 coding DNA: TGTGCCAGCAGCAAGCGGGAGAGCTCCTACGAGCAGTACTTC.

The chain has TRBV4-1 and TRBJ2-5; D gene ambiguous. In germline, CDR1 is MGHRA, CDR2 YSYEKL. V lost 1 base, J lost 1 base, and 13 bases lay in between. This CDR3 is 16 amino acids long. The DNA of the CDR3 is TGCGCCAGCAGCCAAGTCCCCCGGCAGACCCAAGAGACCCAGTACTTC. Its protein is CASSQVPRQTQETQYF.

This clonotype was found a few times. This chain uses TRBV5-1 with TRBJ1-1; 9 bases agree with TRBD1. The CDR3 sequence is 15 residues long. J was trimmed by 0 bases and V by 2 bases; bases with no gene match: 2. Germline loops: CDR1 SGHRS, CDR2 YFSETQ. CDR3 coding DNA: TGCGCCAGCAGCTTATGGGACAGGGTGAACACTGAAGCTTTCTTT. Translating it yields CASSLWDRVNTEAFF.

The V gene is TRBV20-1, the J gene TRBJ1-1; D is possibly TRBD1 (6 bases). The CDR3 runs to 15 residues. Germline-derived CDR1 and CDR2 are DFQATT and SNEGSKA (reference sequence). V lost 2 bases and J lost 0, with 13 bases in between. In DNA, the CDR3 is TGCAGTGCTAGAACCCTGGGACATTTGAACACTGAAGCTTTCTTT. It translates to CSARTLGHLNTEAFF.

This clonotype showed up many times. The CDR3 coding sequence is TGCGCCAGCAGCTTTCTTGGGACAGGGGGCCGGAACACTGAAGCTTTCTTT. Translating gives CASSFLGTGGRNTEAFF. V gene TRBV5-1 combines with J gene TRBJ1-1; 12 positions agree with TRBD1. Germline CDR1 is SGHRS and CDR2 is YFSETQ. The ends lost 2 bases at V and 1 base at J; junction bases unmatched: 6. This CDR3 spans 17 amino acids.